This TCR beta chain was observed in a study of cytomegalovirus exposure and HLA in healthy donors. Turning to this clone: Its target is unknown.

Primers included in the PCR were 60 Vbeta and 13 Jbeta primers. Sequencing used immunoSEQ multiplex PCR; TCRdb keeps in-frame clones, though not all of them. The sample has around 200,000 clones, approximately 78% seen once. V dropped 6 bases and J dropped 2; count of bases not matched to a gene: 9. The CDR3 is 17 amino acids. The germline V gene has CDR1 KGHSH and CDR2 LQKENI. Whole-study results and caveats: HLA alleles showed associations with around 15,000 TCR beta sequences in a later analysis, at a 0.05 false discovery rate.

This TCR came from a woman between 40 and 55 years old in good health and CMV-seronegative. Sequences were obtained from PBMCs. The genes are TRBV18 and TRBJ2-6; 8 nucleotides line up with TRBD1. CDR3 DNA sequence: TGTGCCAGCTCGCTAAGGACAGGGAACGCTGGGGCCAACGTCCTGACTTTC. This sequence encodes CASSLRTGNAGANVLTF.